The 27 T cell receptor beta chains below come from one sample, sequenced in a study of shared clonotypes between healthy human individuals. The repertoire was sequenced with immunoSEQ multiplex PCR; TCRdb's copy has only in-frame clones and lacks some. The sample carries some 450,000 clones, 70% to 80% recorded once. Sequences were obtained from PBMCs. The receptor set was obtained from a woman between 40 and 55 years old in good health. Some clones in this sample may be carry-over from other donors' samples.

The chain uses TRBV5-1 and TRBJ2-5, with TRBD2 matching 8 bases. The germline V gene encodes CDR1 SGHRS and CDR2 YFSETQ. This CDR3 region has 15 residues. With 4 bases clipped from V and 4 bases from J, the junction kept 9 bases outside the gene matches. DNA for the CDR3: TGCGCCAGCAGCATCTATAGAGCGGGAGCAGAGACCCAGTACTTC. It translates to CASSIYRAGAETQYF. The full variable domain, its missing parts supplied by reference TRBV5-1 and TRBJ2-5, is KAGVTQTPRYLIKTRGQQVTLSCSPISGHRSVSWYQQTPGQGLQFLFEYFSETQRNKGNFPGRFSGRQFSNSRSEMNVSTLELGDSALYLCASSIYRAGAETQYFGPGTRLLVL.

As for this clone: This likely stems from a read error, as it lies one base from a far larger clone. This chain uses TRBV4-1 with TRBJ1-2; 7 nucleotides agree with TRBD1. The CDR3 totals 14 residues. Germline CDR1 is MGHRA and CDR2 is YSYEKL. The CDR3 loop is CANSQDRVGYGYTF. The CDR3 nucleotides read TGCGCCAACAGCCAAGACAGGGTGGGCTATGGCTACACCTTC.

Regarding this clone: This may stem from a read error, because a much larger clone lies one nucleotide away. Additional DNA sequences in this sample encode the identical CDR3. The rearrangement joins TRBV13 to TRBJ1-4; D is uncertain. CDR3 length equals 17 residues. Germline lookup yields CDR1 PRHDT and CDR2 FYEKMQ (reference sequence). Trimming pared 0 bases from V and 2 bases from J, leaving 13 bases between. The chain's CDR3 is CASSLGLRAWTNEKLFF. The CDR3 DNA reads TGTGCCAGCAGCTTAGGGTTGAGGGCTTGGACTAATGAAAAACTGTTTTTT.

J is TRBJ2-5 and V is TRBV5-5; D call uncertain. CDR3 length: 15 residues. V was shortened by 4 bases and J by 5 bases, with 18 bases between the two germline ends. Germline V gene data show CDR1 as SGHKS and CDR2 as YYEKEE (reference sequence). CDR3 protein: CASSQLMGPIETQYF. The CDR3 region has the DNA TGTGCCAGCAGCCAGCTGATGGGCCCGATTGAGACCCAGTACTTC.

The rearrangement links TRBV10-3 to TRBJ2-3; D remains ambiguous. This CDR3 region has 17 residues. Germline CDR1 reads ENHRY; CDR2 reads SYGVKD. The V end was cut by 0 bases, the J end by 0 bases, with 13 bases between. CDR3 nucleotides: TGTGCCATCAGTGAGTCGATGGTCAGCGATAGCACAGATACGCAGTATTTT. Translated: CAISESMVSDSTDTQYF.

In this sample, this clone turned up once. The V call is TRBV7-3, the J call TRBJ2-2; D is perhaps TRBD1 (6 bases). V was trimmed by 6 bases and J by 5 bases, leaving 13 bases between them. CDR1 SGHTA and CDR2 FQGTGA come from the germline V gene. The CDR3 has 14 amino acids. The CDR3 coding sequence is TGTGCCAGCAGAGGCCCGGACAGTACCGGGGAGCTGTTTTTT. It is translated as CASRGPDSTGELFF. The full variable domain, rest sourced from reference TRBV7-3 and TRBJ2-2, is GAGVSQTPSNKVTEKGKYVELRCDPISGHTALYWYRQSLGQGPEFLIYFQGTGAADDSGLPNDRFFAVRPEGSVSTLKIQRTERGDSAVYLCASRGPDSTGELFFGEGSRLTVL.

CDR3: CASSQAPGTSGRADTQYF. The CDR3 nucleotides are TGCGCCAGCAGCCAAGCCCCCGGGACTAGCGGGAGGGCAGATACGCAGTATTTT. This chain connects TRBV4-1 to TRBJ2-3; TRBD2 aligns across 16 bases. Germline V gene sequence: CDR1 MGHRA, CDR2 YSYEKL. V was clipped by 1 base and J by 4 bases; unmatched bases: 5. The CDR3 consists of 18 residues.

The CDR3 protein is CASSFSISATYEQYF. The DNA for the CDR3 is TGTGCCAGCAGCTTCAGTATTTCCGCGACCTACGAGCAGTACTTC. The chain recombines TRBV5-8 with TRBJ2-7; the D is unclear. The CDR3 sequence is 15 residues long. V was cut by 2 bases and J by 2 bases, with 14 bases left in between. Germline loops: CDR1 SGHTS, CDR2 YDEGEE.

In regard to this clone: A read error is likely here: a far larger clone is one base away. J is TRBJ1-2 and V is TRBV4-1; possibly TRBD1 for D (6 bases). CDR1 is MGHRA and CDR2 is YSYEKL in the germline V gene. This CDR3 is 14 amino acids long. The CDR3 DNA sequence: TGCGCCGGCAGCCAGGACAGAACCAACTATGGCTACACCTTC. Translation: CAGSQDRTNYGYTF.

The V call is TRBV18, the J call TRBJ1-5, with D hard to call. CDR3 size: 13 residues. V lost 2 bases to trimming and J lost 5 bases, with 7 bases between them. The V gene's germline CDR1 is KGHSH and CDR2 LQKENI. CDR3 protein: CASSPNTDQPQHF. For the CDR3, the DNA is TGTGCCAGCTCACCAAACACAGATCAGCCCCAGCATTTT.

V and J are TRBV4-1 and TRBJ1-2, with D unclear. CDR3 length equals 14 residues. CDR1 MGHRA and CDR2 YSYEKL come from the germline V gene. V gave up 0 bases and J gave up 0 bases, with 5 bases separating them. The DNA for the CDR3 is TGCGCCAGCAGCCAAGAACAGTCTAACTATGGCTACACCTTC. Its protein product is CASSQEQSNYGYTF.

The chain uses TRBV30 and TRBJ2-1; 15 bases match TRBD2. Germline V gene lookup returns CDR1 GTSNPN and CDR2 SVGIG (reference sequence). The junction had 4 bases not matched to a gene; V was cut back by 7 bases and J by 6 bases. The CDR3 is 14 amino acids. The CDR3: CASGTSGGCNEQFF. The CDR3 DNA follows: TGTGCCTCCGGGACTAGCGGGGGGTGCAATGAGCAGTTCTTC.

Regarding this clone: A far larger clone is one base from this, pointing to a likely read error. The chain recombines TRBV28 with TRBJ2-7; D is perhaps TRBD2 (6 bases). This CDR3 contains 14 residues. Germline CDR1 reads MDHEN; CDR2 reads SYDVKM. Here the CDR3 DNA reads TGTGCCGGCAGTTTTCCCGGGAGAGGCAACGAGCAGTACTTC. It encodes CAGSFPGRGNEQYF.

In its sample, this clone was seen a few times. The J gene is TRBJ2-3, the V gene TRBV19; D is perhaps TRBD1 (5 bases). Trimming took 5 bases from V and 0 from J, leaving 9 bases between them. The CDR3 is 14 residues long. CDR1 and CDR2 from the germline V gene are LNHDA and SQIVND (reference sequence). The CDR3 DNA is TGTGCCAGTAGTCAGGGAAAAAGCACAGATACGCAGTATTTT. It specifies CASSQGKSTDTQYF.

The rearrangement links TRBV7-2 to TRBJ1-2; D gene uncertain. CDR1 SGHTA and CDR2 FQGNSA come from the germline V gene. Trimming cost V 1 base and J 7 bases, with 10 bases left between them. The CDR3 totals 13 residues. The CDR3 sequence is CASSLEERAGYTF. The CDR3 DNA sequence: TGTGCCAGCAGCTTAGAGGAGAGGGCTGGCTACACCTTC.

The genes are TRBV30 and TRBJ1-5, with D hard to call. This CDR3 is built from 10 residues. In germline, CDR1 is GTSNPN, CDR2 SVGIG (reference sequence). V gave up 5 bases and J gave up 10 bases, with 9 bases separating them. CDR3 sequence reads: CAWPPSPQHF. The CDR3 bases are TGTGCCTGGCCCCCCTCACCCCAGCATTTT.

The DNA of the CDR3 is TGTGCCAGCAGCTCCACTCACGCAGAAAATAGCAATCAGCCCCAGCATTTT. It is translated as CASSSTHAENSNQPQHF. J is TRBJ1-5 and V is TRBV7-9; D remains unclear. With 4 bases removed from V and 0 bases from J, the gap between germline ends came to 16 bases. The CDR3 extends over 17 amino acids. The V gene's germline CDR1 is SEHNR and CDR2 FQNEAQ (reference sequence).

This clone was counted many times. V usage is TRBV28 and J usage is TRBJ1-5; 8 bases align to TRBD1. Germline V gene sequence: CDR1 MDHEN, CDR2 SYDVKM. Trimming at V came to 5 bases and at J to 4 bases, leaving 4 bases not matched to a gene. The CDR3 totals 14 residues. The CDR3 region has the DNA TGTGCCAGCAGTCCACAGGGGGTAAATCAGCCCCAGCATTTT. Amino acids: CASSPQGVNQPQHF.

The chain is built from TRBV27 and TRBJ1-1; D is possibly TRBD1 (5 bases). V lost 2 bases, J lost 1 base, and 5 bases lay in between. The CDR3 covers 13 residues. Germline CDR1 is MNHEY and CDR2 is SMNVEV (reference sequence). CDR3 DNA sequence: TGTGCCAGCAGTTTAGGGGCGAACACTGAAGCTTTCTTT. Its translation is CASSLGANTEAFF.

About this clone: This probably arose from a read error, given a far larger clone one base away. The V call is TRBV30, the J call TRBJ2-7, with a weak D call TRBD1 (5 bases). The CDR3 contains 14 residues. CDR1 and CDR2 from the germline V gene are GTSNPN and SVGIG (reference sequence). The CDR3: CAWSEGSTTYERYF. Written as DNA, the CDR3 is TGTGCCTGGAGTGAGGGGTCAACCACCTACGAGCGGTACTTC.

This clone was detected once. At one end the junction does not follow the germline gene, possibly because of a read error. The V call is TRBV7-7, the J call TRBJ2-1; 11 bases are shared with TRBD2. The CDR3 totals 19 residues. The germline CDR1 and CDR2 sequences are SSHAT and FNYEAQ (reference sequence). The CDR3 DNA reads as TGTGCTAGCAGCCGGGAACTAGCGGGAGTACTAAGCTCCTACAATGAGCAGTTCTTC. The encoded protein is CASSRELAGVLSSYNEQFF.

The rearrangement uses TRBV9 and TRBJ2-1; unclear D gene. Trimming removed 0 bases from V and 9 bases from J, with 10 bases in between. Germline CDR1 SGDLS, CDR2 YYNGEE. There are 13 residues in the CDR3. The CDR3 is CASSVAMLGEQFF. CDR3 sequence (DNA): TGTGCCAGCAGCGTAGCGATGTTGGGTGAGCAGTTCTTC.

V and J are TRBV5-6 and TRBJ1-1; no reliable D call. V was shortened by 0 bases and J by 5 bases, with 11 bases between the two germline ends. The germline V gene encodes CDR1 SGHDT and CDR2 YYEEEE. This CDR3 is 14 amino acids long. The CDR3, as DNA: TGTGCCAGCAGCTTGGGGGAAACCGGGACTGAAGCTTTCTTT. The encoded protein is CASSLGETGTEAFF.

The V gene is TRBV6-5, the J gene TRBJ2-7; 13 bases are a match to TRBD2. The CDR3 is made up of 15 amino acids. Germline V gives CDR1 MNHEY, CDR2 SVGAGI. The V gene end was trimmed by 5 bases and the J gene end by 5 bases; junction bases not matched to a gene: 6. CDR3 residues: CASSKGLAGVNEQYF. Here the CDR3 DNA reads TGTGCCAGCAGTAAAGGACTAGCGGGAGTGAACGAGCAGTACTTC.

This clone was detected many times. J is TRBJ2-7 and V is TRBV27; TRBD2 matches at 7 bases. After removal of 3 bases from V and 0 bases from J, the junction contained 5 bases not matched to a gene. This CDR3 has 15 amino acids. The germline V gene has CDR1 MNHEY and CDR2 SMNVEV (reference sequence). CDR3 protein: CASSFLAASSYEQYF. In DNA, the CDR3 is TGTGCCAGCAGTTTTCTAGCGGCTAGCTCCTACGAGCAGTACTTC.

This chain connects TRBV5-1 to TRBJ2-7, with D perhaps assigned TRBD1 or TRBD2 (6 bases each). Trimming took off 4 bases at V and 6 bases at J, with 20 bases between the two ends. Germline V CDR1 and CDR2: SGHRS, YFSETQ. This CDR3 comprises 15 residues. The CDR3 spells CASSPRGRRPGEQYF. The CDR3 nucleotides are TGCGCCAGCAGCCCCCGGGGGCGCCGACCGGGCGAGCAGTACTTC.

The CDR3 region is CASSLNSAGSYNEQFF. CDR3 DNA: TGTGCCAGCAGCCTGAACTCCGCGGGTTCCTACAATGAGCAGTTCTTC. The chain carries TRBV11-3 and TRBJ2-1; TRBD2 is a possible D gene (5 bases). Trimming cost V 5 bases and J 1 base, with 15 bases left between them. CDR1 is SGHNT and CDR2 is YENEEA in the germline V gene. The CDR3 runs to 16 residues.